This T cell receptor (beta chain) was sequenced during a study of T cell repertoires in cytomegalovirus infection. The CDR3 covers 13 residues. Germline values: CDR1 SQVTM, CDR2 ANQGSEA. Losses at the gene ends were 4 bases for V and 6 bases for J; bases not matched to a gene: 7. TCRdb recomputed calls from the reads with MiXCR, one row per CDR3 protein. The sample yields fewer than 250,000 distinct CDR3 sequences, 9% to 15% seen once. This clonotype has just a few counts. Its target is not known. Whole-study results and caveats: CMV-specific TCR beta clonotypes restricted by HLA-C were the ones dominating the ex vivo response.

The specimen was PBMCs. The V call is TRBV29-1, the J call TRBJ1-1, with TRBD1 matching over 8 bases. The TCR was taken from a human donor in good health (CMV status not recorded). Some clones in this sample may be carry-over from other donors' samples. As DNA, the CDR3 is TGCAGCGTTGCCCAGGGGGCTCGCGCTGAAGCTTTCTTT. Translation: CSVAQGARAEAFF. Full variable domain (outside the CDR3, taken from reference TRBV29-1 and TRBJ1-1): SAVISQKPSRDICQRGTSLTIQCQVDSQVTMMFWYRQQPGQSLTLIATANQGSEATYESGFVIDKFPISRPNLTFSTLTVSNMSPEDSSIYLCSVAQGARAEAFFGQGTRLTVV.